The following is a T cell receptor beta chain sequence with its context. In the study's own analysis: For nucleated cells, counts were estimated from reference gene primer amplification. The assay was immunoSEQ multiplex PCR, and TCRdb's table has in-frame clones only and misses some. The V and J calls and clone size were taken over from that table, and D and trimming were inferred from the DNA. This table has a few hundred thousand clones, about 91% appearing once. This sample was included in a study of blood T cell repertoires in COVID-19. Study-level background: Acute and convalescent COVID-19 samples came from the United States, Italy and Spain.

The CDR3 runs to 13 residues. Trimming removed 6 bases at V and 7 bases at J, with 13 bases between. The germline CDR1 and CDR2 sequences are MRHNA and SNTAGT. The material sequenced was peripheral blood. The chain links TRBV6-4 to TRBJ1-5, with D unclear. The receptor was derived from a woman aged 30 to 39 who had recovered from COVID-19. CDR3 in DNA: TGTGCCAGCAGGTTCGTCAGGTCCCAGCCCCAGCATTTT. Its protein product is CASRFVRSQPQHF.